Sequencing of this T cell receptor (beta chain) was carried out in a study of cytomegalovirus exposure and HLA in healthy donors. Profiled with immunoSEQ multiplex PCR; TCRdb holds only in-frame clones, not every one. Of over 120,000 clones in the sample, approximately 88% were seen once. Germline-derived CDR1 and CDR2 are KGHSH and LQKENI. This CDR3 comprises 15 residues. V dropped 1 base and J dropped 6 bases, with 13 bases sitting between them. This clone was seen once. The antigen is unknown. The donors were part of the 120-subject validation cohort, which stood apart from the roughly 700-subject first cohort. Study results and limitations: Among TCR beta chains, those listed as cytomegalovirus-associated numbered around 180.

The sequence derives from a man between 18 and 29 years old in good health and CMV-seropositive. The V and J genes are TRBV18 and TRBJ2-1, with D maybe TRBD1 (7 bases). Sequencing used PBMCs. CDR3 in DNA: TGTGCCAGCTCACCACGGAGGGACAGCGGCAATGAGCAGTTCTTC. Translated: CASSPRRDSGNEQFF. The full variable domain, in which reference TRBV18 and TRBJ2-1 provide the parts outside the CDR3, is NAGVMQNPRHLVRRRGQEARLRCSPMKGHSHVYWYRQLPEEGLKFMVYLQKENIIDESGMPKERFSAEFPKEGPSILRIQQVVRGDSAAYFCASSPRRDSGNEQFFGPGTRLTVL.